This T cell receptor (beta chain) was recovered during a study of shared clonotypes between healthy human individuals. Germline V gene lookup returns CDR1 MGHDK and CDR2 SYGVNS. There are 15 residues in the CDR3. V was pared by 2 bases and J by 0 bases, with 9 bases between. Data came from immunoSEQ multiplex PCR; TCRdb stores just in-frame clones and leaves some out. The sample consists of roughly 380,000 clones, about 96% of them appearing once. The chain carries TRBV25-1 and TRBJ2-3; D gene unclear. The sequence derives from a young man in good health. Input material: memory CD8+ T cells sorted from blood. Regarding subset: CD45RO+ cells pooled with CCR7-negative TemRA cells. The CDR3 reads CASSERRRSTDTQYF. CDR3 nucleotide sequence: TGTGCCAGCAGTGAACGGAGACGGAGCACAGATACGCAGTATTTT.